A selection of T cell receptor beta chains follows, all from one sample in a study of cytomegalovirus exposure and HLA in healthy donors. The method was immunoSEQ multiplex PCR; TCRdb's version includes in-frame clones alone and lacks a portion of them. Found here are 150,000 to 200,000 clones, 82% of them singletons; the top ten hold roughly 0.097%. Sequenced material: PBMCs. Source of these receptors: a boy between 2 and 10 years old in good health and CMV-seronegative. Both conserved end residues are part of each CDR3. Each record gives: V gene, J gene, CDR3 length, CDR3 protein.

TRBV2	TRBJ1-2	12	CASMRVGYGYTF
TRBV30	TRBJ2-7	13	CAWGEGRWYEQYF
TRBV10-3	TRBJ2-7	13	CATSTTGGNEQYF
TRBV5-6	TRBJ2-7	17	CASSLRQSGTGVHEQYF
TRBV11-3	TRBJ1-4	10	CAKYRGRLFF
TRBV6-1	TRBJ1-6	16	CASSGMLSSYNSPLHF
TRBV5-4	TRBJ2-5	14	CASSGTGGTETQYF
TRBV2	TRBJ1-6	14	CASSDRVLNSPLHF
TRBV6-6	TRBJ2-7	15	CASSYEFGGPYEQYF
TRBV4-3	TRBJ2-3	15	CASAQPTSGTDTQYF
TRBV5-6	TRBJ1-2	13	CASSLAGDYGYTF
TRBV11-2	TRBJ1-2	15	CASSLSAPGGDGYTF
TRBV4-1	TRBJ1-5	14	CASSRGPGVQPQHF
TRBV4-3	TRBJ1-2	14	CASSRLPDSSGYTF
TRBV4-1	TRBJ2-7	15	CASSQEEQGNYEQYF
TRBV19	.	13	CASSDRVTYEQYF
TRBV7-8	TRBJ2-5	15	CASSLDAGERETQYF
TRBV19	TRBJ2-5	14	CASRVSGGLETQYF
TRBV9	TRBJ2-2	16	CASRRGGSGYTGELFF
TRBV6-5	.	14	CASSRSRGPYEQYF
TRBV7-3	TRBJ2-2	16	CASSTDRGRYTGELFF
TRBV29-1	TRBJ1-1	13	CSVEGQLNTEAFF
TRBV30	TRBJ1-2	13	CAWRGPAPYGYTF
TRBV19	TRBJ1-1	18	CASSIDRDRNTLNTEAFF
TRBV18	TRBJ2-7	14	CASSPSRTDYEQYF
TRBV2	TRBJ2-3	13	CASMDRRRDTQYF
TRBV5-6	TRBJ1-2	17	CASSSNLGHVGRYGYTF
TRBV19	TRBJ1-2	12	CASSRRTGGYTF
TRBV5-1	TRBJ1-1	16	CASSFTLGAGETEAFF
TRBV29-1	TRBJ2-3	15	CSAGVAGGSTDTQYF
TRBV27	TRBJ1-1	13	CASSSTEGFEAFF
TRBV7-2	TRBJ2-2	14	CASSPGLLGGELFF
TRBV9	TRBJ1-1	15	CASSSSTGRNTEAFF
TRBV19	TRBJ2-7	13	CASSMGSSYEQYF
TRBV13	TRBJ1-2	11	CASSLGDRGAF
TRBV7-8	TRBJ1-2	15	CASSPRWTGSYGYTF
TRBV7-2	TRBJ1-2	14	CASSLDYRANGYTF
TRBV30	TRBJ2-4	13	CAWSVGQRNIQYF
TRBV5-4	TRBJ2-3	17	CASSLGGDSGGTDTQYF
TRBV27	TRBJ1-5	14	CASSLRTANQPQHF
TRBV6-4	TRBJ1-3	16	CASSAWGQGTGNTIYF
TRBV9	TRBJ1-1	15	CASSGQGALETEAFF
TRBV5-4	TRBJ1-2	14	CASSMPRDRRGYTF
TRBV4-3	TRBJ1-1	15	CASSQGDRLNTEAFF
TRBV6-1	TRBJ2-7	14	CASSPASGGKEQYF
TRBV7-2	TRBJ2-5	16	CASSLAGGGVQETQYF
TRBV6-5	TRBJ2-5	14	CASSYGQQQETQYF
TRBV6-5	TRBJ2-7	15	CASSTSGGLSYEQYF
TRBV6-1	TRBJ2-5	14	CASRVWGVQETQYF
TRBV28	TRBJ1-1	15	CASSPGDRGNTEAFF
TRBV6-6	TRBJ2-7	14	CASSPRRAPYEQYF
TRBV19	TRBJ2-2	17	CASTLSWGTGNTGELFF
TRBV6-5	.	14	CASRPDRESYEQYF
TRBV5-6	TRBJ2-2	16	CASSPGPAGSYGELFF